These 9 T cell receptor beta chains originate from one sample sequenced in a study of response to subunit inactivated influenza vaccine. MiXCR, applied by TCRdb to the RT-PCR reads, yields one record per CDR3 protein. The sample includes 860,000 or so distinct CDR3 sequences, less than 25% seen only once; the top ten take more than 8.5%. Sequenced here: PBMCs from blood, sampled less than 6 days after vaccination. Source of these receptors: a man aged 50 to 59 who received an inactivated influenza vaccine.

This chain uses TRBV27 with TRBJ1-6; D gene uncertain. This CDR3 is built from 15 residues. Germline CDR1 and CDR2: MNHEY and SMNVEV (reference sequence). V lost 8 bases, J lost 9 bases, and 20 bases lay in between. As DNA, the CDR3 is TGTGCCAGCCGACTGGAGTGGTCCTCCGGTTCACCCCTCCACTTT. This sequence encodes CASRLEWSSGSPLHF.

The chain couples TRBV6-1 to TRBJ2-5; 7 nucleotides agree with TRBD1. The germline gives CDR1 MNHNS, CDR2 SASEGT. This CDR3 region has 17 residues. With V trimmed by 6 bases and J by 4 bases, 17 bases remained unmatched. CDR3 residues: CASSLDTTGWDGETQYF. CDR3 bases: TGTGCCAGCAGCCTTGATACGACAGGGTGGGACGGAGAGACCCAGTACTTC.

A few counts support this clonotype. The CDR3 region has the DNA TGCAGTGCCGTTAATCCGGGACAGGGGGGCAATGAGCAGTTCTTC. Translated, it gives CSAVNPGQGGNEQFF. This chain links TRBV20-1 with TRBJ2-1, with 11 bases lining up with TRBD1. CDR3 length: 15 amino acids. V was pared by 6 bases and J by 6 bases, with 10 bases of the junction left unmatched. The germline gives CDR1 DFQATT, CDR2 SNEGSKA (reference sequence).

J is TRBJ2-7 and V is TRBV20-1; D possibly matches TRBD1 or TRBD2 (5 bases each). V dropped 0 bases and J dropped 5 bases, with 20 bases sitting between them. Germline V gives CDR1 DFQATT, CDR2 SNEGSKA (reference sequence). The CDR3 contains 16 residues. The CDR3 loop reads CSARDLGAEIDNEQYF. The DNA of the CDR3 is TGCAGTGCTAGAGATCTCGGGGCAGAGATCGACAACGAGCAGTACTTC.

The chain employs TRBV7-9 and TRBJ2-1; 11 bases are shared with TRBD2. The CDR3 sequence is 15 residues long. Germline lookup yields CDR1 SEHNR and CDR2 FQNEAQ (reference sequence). J was trimmed by 8 bases and V by 1 base; bases with no gene match: 4. CDR3 bases: TGTGCCAGCAGCTTAGTACTAGCGGGGGATGATGAGCAGTTCTTC. As protein: CASSLVLAGDDEQFF.

V is TRBV20-1 and J is TRBJ2-1, with 7 bases aligning to TRBD2. After removal of 3 bases from V and 8 bases from J, the junction contained 16 bases not matched to a gene. Germline CDR1 DFQATT, CDR2 SNEGSKA (reference sequence). This CDR3 comprises 16 residues. The CDR3 DNA sequence: TGCAGTGCTAGTAATAGCGGGCGCACTGGGGGGGATGAGCAGTTCTTC. Its translation is CSASNSGRTGGDEQFF.

V gene TRBV29-1 combines with J gene TRBJ2-5; the match to TRBD2 covers 12 bases. The CDR3 is 15 residues long. V was clipped by 3 bases and J by 5 bases; unmatched bases: 7. Germline V gene lookup returns CDR1 SQVTM and CDR2 ANQGSEA. The CDR3, as DNA: TGCAGCGTTGAGCTAGCGGGAGGGCCGGGGGAGACCCAGTACTTC. Encoded protein: CSVELAGGPGETQYF.

This clonotype showed up just a few times. This chain joins TRBV20-1 and TRBJ2-7; unclear D gene. The CDR3 length is 13 residues. CDR1 is DFQATT and CDR2 is SNEGSKA in the germline V gene (reference sequence). The ends were cut back, 3 bases at V and 0 bases at J, with 9 bases in the middle. CDR3 residues: CSASVSSSYEQYF. The CDR3 coding sequence is TGCAGTGCTAGTGTCTCCAGCTCCTACGAGCAGTACTTC.

This clonotype was counted many times. The CDR3, as DNA: TGCAGTGCTCAAGGACTAGCGGGAGTGGGGGAGCAGTACTTC. Amino acids: CSAQGLAGVGEQYF. The chain is built from TRBV20-1 and TRBJ2-7; 13 bases align to TRBD2. The CDR3 is 14 amino acids. Germline CDR1 reads DFQATT; CDR2 reads SNEGSKA (reference sequence). The V segment lost 5 bases and the J segment 7 bases; nucleotides outside the gene matches: 8.